The subject of this entry is one TCR beta chain. The antigen is unknown. The V segment lost 4 bases and the J segment 4 bases; nucleotides outside the gene matches: 8. The CDR3 has 15 residues. CDR1 and CDR2 from the germline V gene are MNHEY and SMNVEV (reference sequence). This sample was taken from a study of OX40 agonist ivuxolimab in advanced cancers. Whole-study results and caveats: Near-lowest levels of clonal expansion characterized partial responders at 0.1-3.0 mg/kg. Average numbers of expanded clones were greater in CD8+ T cells than in CD4+.

This table comes from immunoSEQ multiplex PCR, and its TCRdb copy is limited to in-frame clones, with some not included. The repertoire holds about 77,000 clones, with nearly 90% as singletons. The sample here was CD4+ or CD8+ T cells sorted from blood, taken in a trial of the OX40 agonist ivuxolimab. The sequence derives from an adult with an advanced solid tumor such as melanoma, head and neck, liver or kidney cancer. The chain is built from TRBV27 and TRBJ2-7, with TRBD1 identical over 9 bases. The CDR3 here is CASSSRPGTGYEQYF. As DNA, the CDR3 is TGTGCCAGCAGTTCCCGTCCCGGGACAGGGTACGAGCAGTACTTC.